The text below deals with one T cell receptor (beta chain). V was pared by 1 base and J by 3 bases, with 19 bases between. The germline CDR1 and CDR2 sequences are MDHEN and SYDVKM. The CDR3 loop spans 17 amino acids. These data are taken from a study of blood T cell repertoires in COVID-19. Background on the study: Samples representing acute and convalescent COVID-19 were sourced from the United States, Italy and Spain. Sample material is recorded as cDNA or gDNA derived from T cells, B-cell-depleted T cells, or PBMCs.

Per the study methods: From reference gene primer amplification, estimates of nucleated cell counts were derived. Data came from immunoSEQ multiplex PCR; TCRdb stores just in-frame clones and leaves some out. Clone size and the V and J calls come from that table; the DNA yielded D and trimming. The table includes fewer than 200,000 clones, approximately 86% detected once. The chain recombines TRBV28 with TRBJ2-7; D is perhaps TRBD1 (5 bases). This TCR derives from a man aged 50-60 years with active or convalescent COVID-19. Sequenced material: peripheral blood. The CDR3 loop reads CASSLFPSARGIYEQYF. CDR3 in DNA: TGTGCCAGCAGTTTATTTCCATCGGCAAGGGGAATCTACGAGCAGTACTTC.